These T cell receptor beta chains were read from a single sample in a study of neurological immune-mediated disorders. TCRdb reanalysed the 5' RACE reads using MiXCR and keeps one entry per CDR3 protein. This sample has around 64,000 distinct CDR3 sequences; 3.2% occur once, and the top ten carry more than 4%. The sequenced sample was PBMCs. These TCRs come from a woman aged 50 to 60 with multiple sclerosis. Each CDR3 is given with its conserved first and last residue. Each record gives: clone size, J gene, V gene, D gene, CDR3 DNA, CDR3 protein. A D gene is named only where the DNA matches it firmly. Size is stated for part of the rows, as once, few or many counts, or as a class when the clone is expanded.

few | TRBJ2-1 | TRBV7-3 | . | TGTGCCAGCAGCCCACGGACGTTTGGTGAGCAGTTCTTC | CASSPRTFGEQFF
many | TRBJ1-1 | TRBV20-1 | . | TGCAGTGCCTACAGGCTGAACACTGAAGCTTTCTTT | CSAYRLNTEAFF
many | TRBJ2-1 | TRBV6-5 | . | TGTGCCAGCAGTAAACGACGAAGCTCCTACAATGAGCAGTTCTTC | CASSKRRSSYNEQFF
many | TRBJ2-7 | TRBV5-1 | . | TGCGCCAGCCGAAACACAGGAATGGGCTACGAGCAGTACTTC | CASRNTGMGYEQYF
many | TRBJ2-7 | TRBV20-1 | . | TGCAGTGCCCGTCGGACAGCAGGCTCCTACGAGCAGTACTTC | CSARRTAGSYEQYF
many | TRBJ1-2 | TRBV5-1 | . | TGCGCCAGCAGCTTGTCAGGGGAGGTTGGCTACACCTTC | CASSLSGEVGYTF
many | TRBJ2-2 | TRBV4-3 | . | TGCGCCAGCAGCCAAGATCAACCCACGAACACCGGGGAGCTGTTTTTT | CASSQDQPTNTGELFF
many | TRBJ1-2 | TRBV6-6 | . | TGTGCCAGCAGCCCCCCACGGGGAAACGATGGCTACACCTTC | CASSPPRGNDGYTF
many | TRBJ1-2 | TRBV5-1 | . | TGCGCCAGCAGCTTAGGACCGAACTATGGCTACACCTTC | CASSLGPNYGYTF
many | TRBJ2-1 | TRBV5-5 | . | TGTGCCAGCAGCGCCTCAGCGGCCTGGGAGCAGTTCTTC | CASSASAAWEQFF
many | TRBJ1-2 | TRBV20-1 | TRBD1 | TGCAGTGCTAGAGAAATTGGACAGGACAACTATGGCTACACCTTC | CSAREIGQDNYGYTF
many | TRBJ2-1 | TRBV11-2 | . | TGTGCCAGCAGCTTAGGACCCCGGGAGCAGTTCTTC | CASSLGPREQFF
many | TRBJ1-6 | TRBV27 | . | TGTGCCAGCAGTTTATTTGGGGGTGATTATTCACCCCTCCACTTT | CASSLFGGDYSPLHF
many | TRBJ1-1 | TRBV7-2 | . | TGTGCCAGCAGCTTAGAGGCAGGCGAAGCTTTCTTT | CASSLEAGEAFF
many | TRBJ2-7 | TRBV7-2 | TRBD1 | TGTGCCAGCAGCTTAGGACAGGGGGCCGTCTACGAGCAGTACTTC | CASSLGQGAVYEQYF
many | TRBJ2-6 | TRBV28 | . | TGTGCCAGCATGGCTACGTGGGGGAGGCCCTCTGGGGCCAACGTCCTGACTTTC | CASMATWGRPSGANVLTF
many | TRBJ2-3 | TRBV7-9 | TRBD2 | TGTGCCAGCAGCTTCCTAGCGGGAGGAGCGTCAGATACGCAGTATTTT | CASSFLAGGASDTQYF
many | TRBJ2-3 | TRBV12-3/TRBV12-4 | TRBD2 | TGTGCCAGCAGTTTACAGGTGGCGGGGGGGGCAGATACGCAGTATTTT | CASSLQVAGGADTQYF
many | TRBJ2-5 | TRBV20-1 | . | TGCAGTGCTCCCCCAATAGTACTATTGGGCCGAGAGACCCAGTACTTC | CSAPPIVLLGRETQYF
many | TRBJ2-1 | TRBV7-2 | . | TGTGCCAGCAGCTTAGCGCGGGCGGCGGAGCAGTTCTTC | CASSLARAAEQFF
. | TRBJ2-1 | TRBV10-3 | . | TGTGCCATCAGTGACAGGACCTCCTACAATGAGCAGTTCTTC | CAISDRTSYNEQFF
many | TRBJ2-2 | TRBV12-3/TRBV12-4 | . | TGTGCCAGCTGCTCCCGACAGGACACCGGGGAGCTGTTTTTT | CASCSRQDTGELFF
many | TRBJ2-2 | TRBV6-4 | TRBD2 | TGTGCCAGCAGCCAGACTAGCGGGAACACCGGGGAGCTGTTTTTT | CASSQTSGNTGELFF
many | TRBJ1-2 | TRBV7-3 | TRBD1 | TGTGCCAGCGAAAACGTGTTTTTAGGGGGCGATGGCTACACCTTC | CASENVFLGGDGYTF
many | TRBJ2-1 | TRBV12-3/TRBV12-4 | . | TGTGCCAGCAGACGCGTAAGCTCCTACAATGAGCAGTTCTTC | CASRRVSSYNEQFF
many | TRBJ2-1 | TRBV5-1 | TRBD1 | TGCGCCAGCACTAACCCCCAGGGGGCAGGCCTGGGTGAGCAGTTCTTC | CASTNPQGAGLGEQFF
many | TRBJ1-1 | TRBV6-6 | . | TGTGCCAGCAGTTATCCATGGGGTGGTCAGGGAGGAACTGAAGCTTTCTTT | CASSYPWGGQGGTEAFF
many | TRBJ2-4 | TRBV20-1 | . | TGCAGTGCTCGCGACGGGATAGCCAAAAACATTCAGTACTTC | CSARDGIAKNIQYF
many | TRBJ2-1 | TRBV27 | . | TGTGCCAGCAGCGGGTACAATGAGCAGTTCTTC | CASSGYNEQFF
many | TRBJ1-6 | TRBV4-2 | TRBD1 | TGTGCCAGCAGCCAGGATATTACGGGACAGGGGTATTCACCCCTCCACTTT | CASSQDITGQGYSPLHF
many | TRBJ2-1 | TRBV7-3 | TRBD1 | TGTGCCAGCAGCCTGGGGACAGGGACCTCCAATGAGCAGTTCTTC | CASSLGTGTSNEQFF
few | TRBJ2-1 | TRBV6-2/TRBV6-3 | . | TGTGCCAGCAGTTCCCGCCGGGGGGCGGGAGCCTACAATGAGCAGTTCTTC | CASSSRRGAGAYNEQFF
many | TRBJ2-1 | TRBV6-5 | TRBD1 | TGTGCCAGCAGGCAACCAGGGGGAACTTGCTTCTTC | CASRQPGGTCFF
many | TRBJ1-6 | TRBV7-2 | TRBD1 | TGTGCCAGCAGCGCACGACAGGGGGCGCTGAATTCACCCCTCCACTTT | CASSARQGALNSPLHF
many | TRBJ2-7 | TRBV20-1 | . | TGCAGTGCCCTCCGCAGCGAAAACACCTACGAGCAGTACTTC | CSALRSENTYEQYF
many | TRBJ2-3 | TRBV5-4 | . | TGTGCCAGCAGCATAGCGGATTATTACACAGATACGCAGTATTTT | CASSIADYYTDTQYF
medium-sized | TRBJ2-3 | TRBV20-1 | TRBD2 | TGCAGTGCTGGGAGGAGCGGGGCCGCTAGCACAGATACGCAGTATTTT | CSAGRSGAASTDTQYF
many | TRBJ2-7 | TRBV7-2 | . | TGTGCCAGCAGCCCAGATATGGGGGTGAGGAGCTCCTACGAGCAGTACTTC | CASSPDMGVRSSYEQYF
many | TRBJ1-2 | TRBV7-7 | . | TGTGCCAGCAGCCCTATAGGCGCCGGCGGTGGCTACACCTTC | CASSPIGAGGGYTF
many | TRBJ1-6 | TRBV7-9 | TRBD1 | TGTGCCAGCAAGGTCGGAGGGACAGGGCATAATTCACCCCTCCACTTT | CASKVGGTGHNSPLHF
many | TRBJ1-6 | TRBV6-5 | TRBD1 | TGTGCCAGCAGTTACTACGGACAGGGACGGAATTCACCCCTCCACTTT | CASSYYGQGRNSPLHF
many | TRBJ2-6 | TRBV29-1 | TRBD1 | TGCAGCGCAGGGGGCTCTGGGGCCAACGTCCTGACTTTC | CSAGGSGANVLTF
many | TRBJ1-2 | TRBV2 | . | TGTGCCAGCAGTAACCGGGGCCAAGCGGGGGGCTACACCTTC | CASSNRGQAGGYTF